Given below is one T cell receptor beta chain in context. The antigen is undetermined. Germline trimming cut 5 bases from V and 9 bases from J; bases unmatched to any gene: 1. Looked up from germline, CDR1 is SGHVS and CDR2 is FNYEAQ. The CDR3 is made up of 11 amino acids. This sample was included in a study of T cell responses to AZD1222 COVID-19 vaccine. Study-wide results and caveats: Breadth and depth of Spike-specific TCRs rose after two AZD1222 doses. Baseline serostatus was positive in only six AZD1222 recipients. Epitopes outside B.1.351 and B.1.1.7 mutated regions reportedly drew nearly half of spike TCRs.

The protocol was immunoSEQ multiplex PCR, while the TCRdb copy is restricted to in-frame clones and leaves out a portion. The top ten clones hold approximately 1.8% of a sample with 180,000 or so clones, about 88% of them seen once. The V call is TRBV7-6, the J call TRBJ2-1, with TRBD2 matching 7 bases. The receptor was isolated from an adult in good health. The material was peripheral blood, obtained on day 0 of AZD1222 vaccination. CDR3 sequence: CASSSGVEQFF. CDR3 in DNA: TGTGCCAGCAGCAGCGGGGTTGAGCAGTTCTTC.